These 9 T cell receptor beta chains originate from one sample sequenced in a study of blood T cell repertoires in COVID-19. The method was immunoSEQ multiplex PCR; TCRdb's version includes in-frame clones alone and lacks a portion of them. The sample gives 330,000 or so clones, more than 85% of which show up once; under 20% is in the top ten. The specimen was PBMCs or T cells enriched from blood (not recorded which). The receptor source for this set is a woman in her thirties who had recovered from COVID-19.

CDR3 sequence (DNA): TGTGCCAGCAGTTTCCTTGACAGGGTCCAGCCCCAGCATTTT. Amino acids: CASSFLDRVQPQHF. The J gene is TRBJ1-5, the V gene TRBV28; TRBD1 aligns across 7 bases. The germline gives CDR1 MDHEN, CDR2 SYDVKM. V was clipped by 3 bases and J by 7 bases; unmatched bases: 6. The length of the CDR3 is 14 residues.

The rearrangement uses TRBV2 and TRBJ1-1, with D maybe TRBD1 (5 bases). The CDR3 sequence is 14 residues long. CDR1 is SNHLY and CDR2 is FYNNEI in the germline V gene. Trimming removed 7 bases from V and 3 bases from J, with 15 bases in between. The CDR3, as DNA: TGTGCCAGCACGGTGGGGTGGGGGGACACTGAAGCTTTCTTT. Translation: CASTVGWGDTEAFF.

A few counts support this clone. The V and J genes are TRBV10-3 and TRBJ2-1; the D gene is possibly TRBD1 (5 bases). Germline lookup yields CDR1 ENHRY and CDR2 SYGVKD. There are 16 residues in the CDR3. V lost 10 bases to trimming and J lost 6 bases, with 25 bases between them. CDR3 bases: TGTGCCAGCAGGGCGAGTACCCCAGGCGTCCTCAATGAGCAGTTCTTC. Protein: CASRASTPGVLNEQFF.

This chain links TRBV7-9 with TRBJ2-2, with D possibly matching TRBD1 (5 bases). CDR3 length: 14 amino acids. Germline CDR1 SEHNR, CDR2 FQNEAQ (reference sequence). Trimming shortened V by 6 bases and J by 3 bases, and 11 bases separated the two germline ends. The chain's CDR3 is CASRLGRDTGELFF. The CDR3 bases are TGTGCCAGCAGATTGGGGCGAGACACCGGGGAGCTGTTTTTT.

The count of this clone is one. CDR3 nucleotide sequence: TGTGCCAGCAGCCAGGGACAGGGGGCGACATATGGCTACACCTTC. The encoded protein is CASSQGQGATYGYTF. This chain joins TRBV5-5 and TRBJ1-2; 12 nucleotides line up with TRBD1. The CDR3 totals 15 residues. Germline V gene sequence: CDR1 SGHKS, CDR2 YYEKEE (reference sequence). J lost 5 bases, V lost 4 bases, and 6 bases had no gene match.

The genes are TRBV28 and TRBJ2-6; 7 bases map to TRBD1. Unmatched junction bases numbered 9, after V lost 6 bases and J lost 1 base. CDR1 is MDHEN and CDR2 is SYDVKM in the germline V gene. The CDR3 extends over 17 amino acids. Here the CDR3 DNA reads TGTGCCAGCAGCTCCGGGACAGTTCCTTCTGGGGCCAACGTCCTGACTTTC. This encodes CASSSGTVPSGANVLTF.

Here the CDR3 reads CASSSTGEYYGYTF. As DNA, the CDR3 is TGTGCCAGCAGTTCCACAGGGGAGTACTATGGCTACACCTTC. The chain is built from TRBV28 and TRBJ1-2; TRBD1 agrees at 7 bases. This CDR3 has 14 amino acids. The trim removed 4 bases at V and 3 bases at J, leaving 5 bases unmatched. Germline CDR1 is MDHEN and CDR2 is SYDVKM.

The chain combines TRBV19 with TRBJ1-1; TRBD1 agrees at 8 bases. With 6 bases clipped from V and 2 bases from J, the junction kept 2 bases outside the gene matches. Germline V CDR1 and CDR2: LNHDA, SQIVND (reference sequence). The CDR3 consists of 13 residues. CDR3 in DNA: TGTGCCAGTAGGACAGGGGCTAACACTGAAGCTTTCTTT. Its protein is CASRTGANTEAFF.

This clone was seen once. The V and J genes are TRBV19 and TRBJ1-2, with 9 bases matching TRBD1. The V gene end was trimmed by 2 bases and the J gene end by 5 bases; junction bases not matched to a gene: 9. The V gene's germline CDR1 is LNHDA and CDR2 SQIVND (reference sequence). The CDR3 is 16 residues long. Here the CDR3 DNA reads TGTGCCAGTAGTATAACCCCGGGACAGGGAGTATATGGCTACACCTTC. It translates to CASSITPGQGVYGYTF. The entire variable domain, with the rest obtained from reference TRBV19 and TRBJ1-2, is as follows: DGGITQSPKYLFRKEGQNVTLSCEQNLNHDAMYWYRQDPGQGLRLIYYSQIVNDFQKGDIAEGYSVSREKKESFPLTVTSAQKNPTAFYLCASSITPGQGVYGYTFGSGTRLTVV.